This T cell receptor (beta chain) came from a study of shared clonotypes between healthy human individuals. TCRdb's table, derived via immunoSEQ multiplex PCR, lists solely in-frame clones and lacks some. The sample shows about 1.9 million clones, around 95% of them seen only once. Germline-derived CDR1 and CDR2 are SEHNR and FQNEAQ (reference sequence). This CDR3 comprises 15 residues. V gave up 5 bases and J gave up 3 bases, with 15 bases separating them. Naive CD8 cells, CD45RO-negative and positively selected for CCR7, excluded terminally differentiated effector memory CD45RA+ cells. Free of recent acute infections or vaccinations, the donors were healthy HIV-negative adults.

The rearrangement links TRBV7-9 to TRBJ2-3, with D perhaps TRBD2 (6 bases). The receptor was derived from a man in his late teens or twenties in good health. Some clones in this sample may be carry-over from other donors' samples. Material for sequencing was naive CD8+ T cells from PBMCs. The chain's CDR3 is CASSLITSQTDTQYF. For the CDR3, the DNA is TGTGCCAGCAGCCTAATTACTAGCCAAACAGATACGCAGTATTTT. Full variable domain (outside the CDR3, taken from reference TRBV7-9 and TRBJ2-3): DTGVSQNPRHKITKRGQNVTFRCDPISEHNRLYWYRQTLGQGPEFLTYFQNEAQLEKSRLLSDRFSAERPKGSFSTLEIQRTEQGDSAMYLCASSLITSQTDTQYFGPGTRLTVL.